Each of the 27 T cell receptor beta chains below was sequenced from the same sample in a study of Ad26.COV2.S vaccination and SARS-CoV-2 variants. Method: immunoSEQ multiplex PCR; TCRdb's copy keeps in-frame clones and lacks some. Of 250,000 or so clones listed, around nine tenths were seen once; the top ten hold 2.5% to 3.5%. Specified treatment: approximately 18 received Ad26.COV2.S at low or high dose, single or two shots; about five received placebo; per-sample allocation not given. Specimens were obtained on day 63 following the first vaccine or placebo injection. Sequenced here: peripheral blood, sampled in a trial of Ad26.COV2.S vaccine versus placebo. The origin of the receptors is a person between 18 and 60 years old who received the Ad26.COV2.S COVID-19 vaccine or a placebo.

The chain has TRBV4-3 and TRBJ1-4, with a possible D match to TRBD1 (6 bases). Deletions cut 3 bases from V and 7 bases from J, with 15 bases between. The CDR3 consists of 15 residues. Per germline, CDR1 LGHNA and CDR2 YSLEER. The CDR3 DNA reads TGCGCCAGCAGCCAGGACCAGGGGTGGAGTGAAAAACTGTTTTTT. Amino acid sequence: CASSQDQGWSEKLFF.

The chain employs TRBV4-3 and TRBJ1-2; maybe TRBD1 (6 bases). The CDR3 is 16 residues long. Per germline, CDR1 LGHNA and CDR2 YSLEER. V gave up 0 bases and J gave up 0 bases, with 11 bases separating them. The CDR3 reads CASSQEDRPANYGYTF. In nucleotides, the CDR3 is TGCGCCAGCAGCCAAGAAGACAGGCCCGCTAACTATGGCTACACCTTC.

The genes are TRBV5-1 and TRBJ1-4, with 7 bases lining up with TRBD1. Germline V lookup: CDR1 SGHRS, CDR2 YFSETQ. Losses at the gene ends were 4 bases for V and 4 bases for J; bases not matched to a gene: 7. The CDR3 is 15 amino acids. Here the CDR3 reads CASSAGTVFNEKLFF. The CDR3 region has the DNA TGCGCCAGCAGCGCCGGGACAGTCTTTAATGAAAAACTGTTTTTT.

The V and J genes are TRBV12-3 or TRBV12-4 and TRBJ1-2; D is undetermined. This CDR3 contains 11 residues. V shed 7 bases and J shed 6 bases, with 9 bases lying between them. CDR3 in DNA: TGTGCCAGCATGGGAGGGAATGGCTACACCTTC. It specifies CASMGGNGYTF.

The chain carries TRBV30 and TRBJ2-1, with D tentatively TRBD2 (5 bases). The CDR3 is 16 residues long. The V end was cut by 0 bases, the J end by 2 bases, with 14 bases between. CDR1 and CDR2 from the germline V gene are GTSNPN and SVGIG (reference sequence). CDR3 bases: TGTGCCTGGAGTGTATCTGACTATTATACCTACAATGAGCAGTTCTTC. Protein: CAWSVSDYYTYNEQFF.

This clone was seen only a few times. This CDR3 reads CASSGGALSYEQYF. The CDR3, as DNA: TGTGCCAGCAGCGGCGGGGCTCTCTCCTACGAGCAGTACTTC. The chain has TRBV2 and TRBJ2-7, with a possible D match to TRBD2 (6 bases). Trimming pared 6 bases from V and 0 bases from J, leaving 12 bases between. CDR1 and CDR2 (germline): SNHLY, FYNNEI. This CDR3 is 14 amino acids long.

The chain links TRBV9 to TRBJ1-3, with TRBD1 matching over 7 bases. V shed 4 bases, J shed 2 bases, and the junction held 3 bases outside the gene matches. In germline, CDR1 is SGDLS, CDR2 YYNGEE. The length of the CDR3 is 14 residues. The CDR3 is CASSHTGAGNTIYF. The CDR3 nucleotides are TGTGCCAGCAGCCATACAGGGGCTGGAAACACCATATATTTT.

The J gene is TRBJ2-7, the V gene TRBV3-1 (or the pseudogene TRBV3-2); 12 nucleotides line up with TRBD2. After removal of 5 bases from V and 3 bases from J, the junction contained 8 bases not matched to a gene. Germline CDR1 LGHDT, CDR2 YNNKEL (reference sequence). This CDR3 contains 16 residues. CDR3 in amino acids: CASSTSRLAGVYEQYF. Written as DNA, the CDR3 is TGTGCCAGCAGCACCTCGAGACTAGCGGGGGTCTACGAGCAGTACTTC.

The J gene is TRBJ1-6, the V gene TRBV6-4, with TRBD1 as a possible D gene (6 bases). Deletions cut 3 bases from V and 10 bases from J, with 16 bases between. The CDR3 covers 15 residues. Germline V gene lookup returns CDR1 MRHNA and CDR2 SNTAGT. CDR3 loop: CASSERGKESSPLHF. CDR3 coding DNA: TGTGCCAGCAGTGAGAGGGGGAAAGAGAGCTCACCCCTCCACTTT.

V usage is TRBV30 and J usage is TRBJ1-2; D perhaps matches TRBD1 (6 bases). Trimming removed 3 bases from V and 4 bases from J, with 9 bases in between. Germline assignment: CDR1 GTSNPN and CDR2 SVGIG (reference sequence). The CDR3 totals 12 residues. The CDR3 DNA follows: TGTGCCTGGAGCACAGGGTCCTATGGCTACACCTTC. It codes for CAWSTGSYGYTF.

CDR3 in DNA: TGTGCCAGCAGAGGGTTCGGCCCCCTTTATGGCTACACCTTC. Protein sequence: CASRGFGPLYGYTF. The chain recombines TRBV6-7 with TRBJ1-2, with D hard to call. TRBV6-7 is an ORF; its function is uncertain. The ends were cut back, 6 bases at V and 5 bases at J, with 16 bases in the middle. The length of the CDR3 is 14 residues.

The CDR3 reads CASSYSRDRGIPGELFF. For the CDR3, the DNA is TGTGCCAGCAGTTACTCCCGGGACAGGGGGATCCCCGGGGAGCTGTTTTTT. The chain links TRBV6-2 or TRBV6-3 to TRBJ2-2, with 11 bases fitting TRBD1. The germline gives CDR1 MNHEY, CDR2 SVGEGT. J gave up 6 bases and V 0 bases, and 6 bases lay outside the gene matches. CDR3 size: 17 residues.

This rearrangement joins TRBV7-2 to TRBJ2-3; 10 nucleotides line up with TRBD2. The CDR3 loop spans 17 amino acids. V shed 1 base, J shed 1 base, and the junction held 5 bases outside the gene matches. Per the germline V gene, CDR1 is SGHTA and CDR2 is FQGNSA. Here the CDR3 DNA reads TGTGCCAGCAGCTTAGAAGCGGGGGGGCCTGGCACAGATACGCAGTATTTT. This translates into CASSLEAGGPGTDTQYF.

J is TRBJ2-5 and V is TRBV7-9; a possible D gene is TRBD2 (6 bases). Trimming removed 8 bases at V and 3 bases at J, with 10 bases between. This CDR3 comprises 12 residues. Germline CDR1 and CDR2: SEHNR and FQNEAQ (reference sequence). The CDR3 region has the DNA TGTGCCAGCCGGGGCGGGAAAGAGACCCAGTACTTC. Its translation is CASRGGKETQYF.

The V call is TRBV6-2 or TRBV6-3, the J call TRBJ2-7; 7 nucleotides match TRBD1. J gave up 0 bases and V 5 bases, and 7 bases lay outside the gene matches. This CDR3 contains 15 residues. Germline assignment: CDR1 MNHEY and CDR2 SVGEGT. CDR3 DNA sequence: TGTGCCAGCAGTCCCGGACAGGTCCGCTCCTACGAGCAGTACGTC. Its protein is CASSPGQVRSYEQYV.

This clone has a handful of counts. J is TRBJ2-5 and V is TRBV6-2 or TRBV6-3; tentative D call: TRBD1 (5 bases). Deletions cut 0 bases from V and 4 bases from J, with 9 bases between. Germline V gene data show CDR1 as MNHEY and CDR2 as SVGEGT. The CDR3 is made up of 14 amino acids. CDR3 region: CASSYSPGIETQYF. The CDR3 coding sequence is TGTGCCAGCAGTTACTCGCCAGGGATAGAGACCCAGTACTTC.

This chain joins TRBV12-1 and TRBJ1-3; the table gives TRBD1 as D, unverified against the DNA. TRBV12-1 is described as a pseudogene. The CDR3 covers 19 residues. This CDR3 is CASSSPGLQTGRQGNTIYF. DNA of the CDR3: TGTGCCAGCAGCTCTCCCGGGCTTCAGACAGGGCGGCAGGGAAACACCATATATTTT.

The chain couples TRBV6-2 or TRBV6-3 to TRBJ1-2; a possible D gene is TRBD1 (5 bases). Germline CDR1 and CDR2: MNHEY and SVGEGT. V gave up 6 bases and J gave up 6 bases, with 20 bases separating them. The length of the CDR3 is 15 residues. The CDR3 reads CASSKLLGTANGYTF. CDR3 in DNA: TGTGCCAGCAGCAAGCTCCTGGGGACGGCGAATGGCTACACCTTC.

This clone has a handful of counts. The rearrangement uses TRBV5-1 and TRBJ2-7; 9 bases fit TRBD1. J lost 3 bases, V lost 3 bases, and 1 base had no gene match. Germline lookup yields CDR1 SGHRS and CDR2 YFSETQ. CDR3 length equals 13 residues. The CDR3 loop is CASSWTGDYEQYF. The CDR3 nucleotides read TGCGCCAGCAGCTGGACAGGGGACTACGAGCAGTACTTC.

The J gene is TRBJ2-1, the V gene TRBV6-5; D might be TRBD1 (6 bases). The CDR3 runs to 15 residues. Trimming removed 10 bases at V and 0 bases at J, with 16 bases between. Germline V gene lookup returns CDR1 MNHEY and CDR2 SVGAGI. The CDR3 sequence: CATEVRGLSYNEQFF. Written as DNA, the CDR3 is TGTGCCACCGAGGTCAGGGGCCTCTCCTACAATGAGCAGTTCTTC.

This chain uses TRBV7-2 with TRBJ2-3; D gene unclear. This CDR3 is built from 16 residues. The V and J ends lost 4 bases and 0 bases respectively, with 14 bases between them. The germline CDR1 and CDR2 sequences are SGHTA and FQGNSA. The CDR3 DNA is TGTGCCAGCAGCTCATACGCTCTGTCCAGCACAGATACGCAGTATTTT. This translates into CASSSYALSSTDTQYF.

The gene calls are TRBV7-2 and TRBJ2-7; 8 nucleotides match TRBD1. Per the germline V gene, CDR1 is SGHTA and CDR2 is FQGNSA. Trimming took 1 base from V and 4 from J; bases not matched to a gene: 0. The CDR3 has 13 amino acids. The CDR3 region is CASSLGTGYEQYV. In nucleotides, the CDR3 is TGTGCCAGCAGCTTAGGGACAGGGTACGAGCAGTACGTC.

This chain connects TRBV4-3 to TRBJ2-3; D not certain. With 1 base removed from V and 4 bases from J, the gap between germline ends came to 15 bases. This CDR3 has 16 residues. Germline V lookup: CDR1 LGHNA, CDR2 YSLEER. The CDR3 loop is CASSQGSGSWPDTQYF. CDR3 in DNA: TGCGCCAGCAGCCAAGGGTCCGGTAGTTGGCCAGATACGCAGTATTTT.

This chain joins TRBV5-1 and TRBJ2-5; D unclear. CDR3 length equals 12 residues. V lost 3 bases and J lost 3, with 6 bases in between. Germline lookup yields CDR1 SGHRS and CDR2 YFSETQ. This CDR3 is CASSSYEETQYF. CDR3 nucleotides: TGCGCCAGCAGCTCCTACGAAGAGACCCAGTACTTC.

The chain couples TRBV5-1 to TRBJ1-3; 7 nucleotides match TRBD1. CDR3 length: 14 amino acids. CDR1 and CDR2 from the germline V gene are SGHRS and YFSETQ. V shed 3 bases and J 2 bases; nucleotides not matched to a gene: 2. The CDR3 spells CASSSRGPGNTIYF. CDR3 nucleotide sequence: TGCGCCAGCAGCTCAAGGGGGCCTGGAAACACCATATATTTT.

The gene calls are TRBV5-5 and TRBJ1-2, with 10 bases identical to TRBD1. Germline V gives CDR1 SGHKS, CDR2 YYEKEE (reference sequence). There are 15 residues in the CDR3. Trimming removed 4 bases from V and 3 bases from J; junction bases left unmatched: 6. In DNA form, the CDR3 reads TGTGCCAGCAGCCGATCCGGGACAGGGGACTATGGCTACACCTTC. Encoded protein: CASSRSGTGDYGYTF. Together with reference TRBV5-5 and TRBJ1-2, the CDR3 gives the full variable domain: DAGVTQSPTHLIKTRGQQVTLRCSPISGHKSVSWYQQVLGQGPQFIFQYYEKEERGRGNFPDRFSARQFPNYSSELNVNALLLGDSALYLCASSRSGTGDYGYTFGSGTRLTVV.

The J gene is TRBJ2-2, the V gene TRBV6-5, with 8 positions matching TRBD1. Germline lookup yields CDR1 MNHEY and CDR2 SVGAGI. With 6 bases clipped from V and 5 bases from J, the junction kept 5 bases outside the gene matches. CDR3 size: 14 residues. CDR3 in amino acids: CASRTGGGTGELFF. Here the CDR3 DNA reads TGTGCCAGCAGAACAGGGGGAGGTACCGGGGAGCTGTTTTTT.